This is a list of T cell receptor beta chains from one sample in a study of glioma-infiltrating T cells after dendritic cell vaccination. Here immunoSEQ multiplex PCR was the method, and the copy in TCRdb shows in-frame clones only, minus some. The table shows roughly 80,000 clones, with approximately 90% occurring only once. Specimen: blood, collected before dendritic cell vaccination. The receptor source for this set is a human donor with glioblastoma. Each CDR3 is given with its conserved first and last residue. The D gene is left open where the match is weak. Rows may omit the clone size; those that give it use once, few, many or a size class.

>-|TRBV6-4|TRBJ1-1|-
TGTGCCAGCTCCCGGGAGGGGGGGGCGGGGACTGAAGCTTTCTTT
CASSREGGAGTEAFF
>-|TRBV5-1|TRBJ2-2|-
TGCGCCAGCAGCTTGGGTCAGGGTGGTTCCACCGGGGAGCTGTTTTTT
CASSLGQGGSTGELFF
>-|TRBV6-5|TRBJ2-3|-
TGTGCCAGTTGGGAGTCCGGAGGCTTCACAGATACGCAGTATTTT
CASWESGGFTDTQYF
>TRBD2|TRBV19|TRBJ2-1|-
TGTGCCAGTAGTACCCCCACTAGCGGGAACGATGAGCAGTTCTTC
CASSTPTSGNDEQFF
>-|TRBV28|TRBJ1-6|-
TGTGCCAGCAGTCCTAGCCCCTATAATTCACCCCTCCACTTT
CASSPSPYNSPLHF
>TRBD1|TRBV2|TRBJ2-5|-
TGTGCCAGCAGTCCGGGGGGACAGGGGTCGGAGACCCAGTACTTC
CASSPGGQGSETQYF
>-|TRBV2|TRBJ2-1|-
TGTGCCAGCAGTGATGTCGGACAGCGGGGCTACAATGAGCAGTTCTTC
CASSDVGQRGYNEQFF
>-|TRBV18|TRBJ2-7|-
TGTGCCAGCTCATCTAACAGGGCAGAGCAGTACTTC
CASSSNRAEQYF
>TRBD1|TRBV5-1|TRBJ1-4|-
TGCGCCAGCAGCTTTAAGGGACAGGATGAAAAACTGTTTTTT
CASSFKGQDEKLFF
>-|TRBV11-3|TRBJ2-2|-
TGTGCCAGCAGCTTGGAGGGACCGGGTGGGGAGCTGTTTTTT
CASSLEGPGGELFF
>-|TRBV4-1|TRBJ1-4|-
TGCGCCAGCAGCCACAACAGGGCTCCTAATGAAAAACTGTTTTTT
CASSHNRAPNEKLFF
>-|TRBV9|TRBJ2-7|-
TGTGCCAGCAGCGTAGGGCCCTCCCGGGGCTACGAGCAGTACTTC
CASSVGPSRGYEQYF
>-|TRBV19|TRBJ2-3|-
TGTGCCAGCAAACTTGCGGGGATTAGCACAGATACGCAGTATTTT
CASKLAGISTDTQYF
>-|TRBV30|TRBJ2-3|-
TGTGCCTGGAGACCGGTCTTAGCGGGCACAGATACGCAGTATTTT
CAWRPVLAGTDTQYF
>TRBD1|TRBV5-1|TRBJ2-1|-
TGCGCCAGCAGCTTGGTCGGACAGGGAAACAATGAGCAGTTCTTC
CASSLVGQGNNEQFF
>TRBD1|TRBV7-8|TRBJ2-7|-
TGTGCCAGCAGCCTTCGACAGGGGGCCTACGAGCAGTACTTC
CASSLRQGAYEQYF
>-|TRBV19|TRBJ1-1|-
TGTGCCAGTAGCCCATCGGGTACTGAAGCTTTCTTT
CASSPSGTEAFF
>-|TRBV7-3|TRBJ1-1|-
TGTGCCAGCAGCTTAATGTCCTCCACTGAAGCTTTCTTT
CASSLMSSTEAFF
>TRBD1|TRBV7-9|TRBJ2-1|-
TGTGCCAGCAGCCCTTGGGACAGGGCCTACAATGAGCAGTTCTTC
CASSPWDRAYNEQFF
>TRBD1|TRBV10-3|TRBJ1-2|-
TGTGCCATCAGGGGACAGGGTAGCTATGGCTACACCTTC
CAIRGQGSYGYTF
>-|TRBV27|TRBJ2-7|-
TGTGCCAGCAGTTTTGCGGGCGGCAACCGCCTACGCGAGCAGTACTTC
CASSFAGGNRLREQYF
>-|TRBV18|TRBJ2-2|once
TGTGCCAGCTCGCAACAGGACACCGGGGAGCTGTTTTTT
CASSQQDTGELFF
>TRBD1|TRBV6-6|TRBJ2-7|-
TGTGCCAGCAGGGCGGGACAGGGGACCTACGAGCAGTACTTC
CASRAGQGTYEQYF
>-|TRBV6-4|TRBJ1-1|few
TGTGCCAGCAGTGACTCGCCTGATAGGGGTGGGTCTGAAGCTTTCTTT
CASSDSPDRGGSEAFF
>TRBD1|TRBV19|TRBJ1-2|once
TGTGCCAGTAGTATTTTTGGACAGGGTCGTTCTGGCTACACCTTC
CASSIFGQGRSGYTF
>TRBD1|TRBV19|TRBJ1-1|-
TGTGCCAGTAGAGAGGGGGCTATTGAAGCTTTCTTT
CASREGAIEAFF
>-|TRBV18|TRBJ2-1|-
TGTGCCAGCTCAGGCACTGGGACTGCAATAAACAATGAGCAGTTCTTC
CASSGTGTAINNEQFF
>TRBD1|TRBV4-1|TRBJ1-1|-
TGCGCCAGCAGCCAAGATGGCAGGGGGTACACTGAAGCTTTCTTT
CASSQDGRGYTEAFF